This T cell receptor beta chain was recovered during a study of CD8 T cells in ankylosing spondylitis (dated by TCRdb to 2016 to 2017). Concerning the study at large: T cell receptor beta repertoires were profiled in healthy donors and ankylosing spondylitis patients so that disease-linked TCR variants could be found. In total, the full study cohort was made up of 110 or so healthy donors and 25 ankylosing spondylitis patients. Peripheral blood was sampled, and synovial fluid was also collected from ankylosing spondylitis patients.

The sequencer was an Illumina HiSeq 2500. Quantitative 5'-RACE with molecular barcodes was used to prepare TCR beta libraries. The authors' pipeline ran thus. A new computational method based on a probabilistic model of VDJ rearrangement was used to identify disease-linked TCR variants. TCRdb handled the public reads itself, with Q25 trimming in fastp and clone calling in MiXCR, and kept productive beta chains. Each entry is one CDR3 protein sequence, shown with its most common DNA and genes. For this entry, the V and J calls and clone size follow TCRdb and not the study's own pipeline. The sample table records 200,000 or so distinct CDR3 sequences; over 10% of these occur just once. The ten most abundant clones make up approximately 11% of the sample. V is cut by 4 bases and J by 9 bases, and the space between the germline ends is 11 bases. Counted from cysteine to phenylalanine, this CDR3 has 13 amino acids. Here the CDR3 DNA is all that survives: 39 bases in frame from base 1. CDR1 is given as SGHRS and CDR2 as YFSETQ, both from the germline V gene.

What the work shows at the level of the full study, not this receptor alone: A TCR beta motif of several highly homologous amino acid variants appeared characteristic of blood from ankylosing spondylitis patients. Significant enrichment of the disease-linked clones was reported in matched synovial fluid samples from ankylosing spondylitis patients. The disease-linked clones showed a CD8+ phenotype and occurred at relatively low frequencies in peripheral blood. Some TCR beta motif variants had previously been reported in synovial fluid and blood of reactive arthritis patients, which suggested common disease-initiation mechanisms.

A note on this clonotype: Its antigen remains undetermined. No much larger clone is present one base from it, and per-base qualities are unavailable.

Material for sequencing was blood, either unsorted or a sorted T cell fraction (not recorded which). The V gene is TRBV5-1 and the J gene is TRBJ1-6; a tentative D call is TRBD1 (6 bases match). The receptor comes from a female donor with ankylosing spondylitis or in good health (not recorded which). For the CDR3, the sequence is CASSRDIGSPLHF. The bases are TGCGCCAGCAGCCGGGACATTGGTTCACCCCTCCACTTT.